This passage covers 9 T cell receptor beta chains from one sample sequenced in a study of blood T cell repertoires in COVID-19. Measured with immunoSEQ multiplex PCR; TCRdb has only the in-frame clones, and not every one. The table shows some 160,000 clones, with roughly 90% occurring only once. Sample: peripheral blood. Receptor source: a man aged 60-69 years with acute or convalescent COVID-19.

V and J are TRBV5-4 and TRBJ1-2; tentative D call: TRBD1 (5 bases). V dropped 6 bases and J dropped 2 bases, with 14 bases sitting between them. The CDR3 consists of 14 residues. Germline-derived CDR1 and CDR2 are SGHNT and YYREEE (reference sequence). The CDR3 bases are TGTGCCAGCACGATCGGGGGTCAAAACTATGGCTACACCTTC. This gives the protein CASTIGGQNYGYTF. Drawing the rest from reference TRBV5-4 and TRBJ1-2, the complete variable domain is ETGVTQSPTHLIKTRGQQVTLRCSSQSGHNTVSWYQQALGQGPQFIFQYYREEENGRGNFPPRFSGLQFPNYSSELNVNALELDDSALYLCASTIGGQNYGYTFGSGTRLTVV.

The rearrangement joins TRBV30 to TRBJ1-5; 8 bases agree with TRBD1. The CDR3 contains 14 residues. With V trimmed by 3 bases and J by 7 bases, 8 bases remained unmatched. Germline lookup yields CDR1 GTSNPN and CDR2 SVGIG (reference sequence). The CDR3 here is CAWSRTGLWQPQHF. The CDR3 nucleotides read TGTGCCTGGAGCCGGACAGGGTTGTGGCAGCCCCAGCATTTT.

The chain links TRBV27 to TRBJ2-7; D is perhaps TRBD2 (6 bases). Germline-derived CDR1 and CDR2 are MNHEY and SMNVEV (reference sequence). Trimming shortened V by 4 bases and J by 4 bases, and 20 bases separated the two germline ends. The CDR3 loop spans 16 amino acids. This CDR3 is CASSSSPGAIVYEQYF. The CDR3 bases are TGTGCCAGCAGTTCCTCCCCGGGAGCCATAGTTTACGAGCAGTACTTC.

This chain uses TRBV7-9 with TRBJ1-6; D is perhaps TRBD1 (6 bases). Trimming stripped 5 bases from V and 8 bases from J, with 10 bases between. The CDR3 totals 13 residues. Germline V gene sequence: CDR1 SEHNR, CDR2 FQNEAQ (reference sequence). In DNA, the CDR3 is TGTGCCAGCAGCCCCAGGGGACATTCACCCCTCCACTTT. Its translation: CASSPRGHSPLHF.

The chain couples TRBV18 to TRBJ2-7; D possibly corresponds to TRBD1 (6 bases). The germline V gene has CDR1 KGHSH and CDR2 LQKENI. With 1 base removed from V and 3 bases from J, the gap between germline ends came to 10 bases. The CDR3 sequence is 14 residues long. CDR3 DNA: TGTGCCAGCTCACCACACTCGGACAGCTACGAGCAGTACTTC. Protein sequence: CASSPHSDSYEQYF. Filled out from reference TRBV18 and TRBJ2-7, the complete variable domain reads NAGVMQNPRHLVRRRGQEARLRCSPMKGHSHVYWYRQLPEEGLKFMVYLQKENIIDESGMPKERFSAEFPKEGPSILRIQQVVRGDSAAYFCASSPHSDSYEQYFGPGTRLTVT.

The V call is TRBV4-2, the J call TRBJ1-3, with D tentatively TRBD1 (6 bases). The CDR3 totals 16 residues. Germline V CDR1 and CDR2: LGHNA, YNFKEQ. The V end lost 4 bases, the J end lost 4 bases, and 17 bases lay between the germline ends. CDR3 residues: CASSREGQGTGNTIYF. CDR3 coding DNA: TGTGCCAGCAGCCGAGAAGGGCAGGGGACAGGAAACACCATATATTTT.

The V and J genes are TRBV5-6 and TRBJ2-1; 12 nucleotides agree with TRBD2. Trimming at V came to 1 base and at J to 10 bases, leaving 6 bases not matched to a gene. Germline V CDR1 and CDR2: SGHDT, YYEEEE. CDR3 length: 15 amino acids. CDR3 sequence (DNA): TGTGCCAGCAGCTTGCCTAGCGGGGGGGCGCGAGAGCAGTTCTTC. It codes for CASSLPSGGAREQFF.

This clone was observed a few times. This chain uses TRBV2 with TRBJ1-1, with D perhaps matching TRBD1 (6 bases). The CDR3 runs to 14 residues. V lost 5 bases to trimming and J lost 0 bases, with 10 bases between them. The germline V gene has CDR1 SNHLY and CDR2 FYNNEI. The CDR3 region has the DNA TGTGCCAGCAGTAACAGGGTAATGAACACTGAAGCTTTCTTT. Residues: CASSNRVMNTEAFF.

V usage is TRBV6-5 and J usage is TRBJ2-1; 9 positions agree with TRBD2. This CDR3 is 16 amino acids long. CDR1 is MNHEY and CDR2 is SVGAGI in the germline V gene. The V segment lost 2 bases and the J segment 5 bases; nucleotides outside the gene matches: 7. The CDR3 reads CASSYARTSADNEQFF. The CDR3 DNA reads TGTGCCAGCAGTTACGCGAGGACTAGCGCCGACAATGAGCAGTTCTTC.